The source of this T cell receptor beta chain is a study of blood T cell repertoires in COVID-19. Overall study: The United States, Italy and Spain supplied acute and convalescent COVID-19 samples. Sample material is recorded as cDNA or gDNA derived from T cells, B-cell-depleted T cells, or PBMCs.

Germline V lookup: CDR1 MDHEN, CDR2 SYDVKM. The V gene end was trimmed by 5 bases and the J gene end by 5 bases; junction bases not matched to a gene: 10. CDR3 length: 15 residues. This table comes from immunoSEQ multiplex PCR, and its TCRdb copy is limited to in-frame clones, with some not included. Here the sample spans roughly 230,000 clones, 65% to 85% being singletons. The TCR sequence derives from a human donor in a cohort sampled during active COVID-19. The sequenced sample was peripheral blood. The genes are TRBV28 and TRBJ1-1; 8 bases are a match to TRBD1. CDR3 nucleotides: TGTGCCAGCAGTCCCCTCGGACAGGGTGAGACTGAAGCTTTCTTT. Amino acid sequence: CASSPLGQGETEAFF. Variable domain in full (rest from reference TRBV28 and TRBJ1-1): DVKVTQSSRYLVKRTGEKVFLECVQDMDHENMFWYRQDPGLGLRLIYFSYDVKMKEKGDIPEGYSVSREKKERFSLILESASTNQTSMYLCASSPLGQGETEAFFGQGTRLTVV.